The clone carrying this T cell receptor (beta chain) came up many times. Antigen unknown. Germline values: CDR1 SGDLS, CDR2 YYNGEE. With 2 bases clipped from V and 6 bases from J, the junction kept 8 bases outside the gene matches. The CDR3 covers 16 residues. This sample was taken from a study of CD8 T cells in ankylosing spondylitis. TCRdb ran MiXCR on the 5' RACE reads and lists one entry per CDR3 protein. The sample gives under 150,000 distinct CDR3 sequences, around 9.3% of which show up once; roughly 3.4% is in the top ten. Regarding the study as a whole: Disease-linked clones displayed a CD8+ phenotype and appeared relatively rarely in peripheral blood. Before this, some motif variants had been reported in reactive arthritis synovial fluid and blood. Disease-linked clones reportedly showed significant enrichment in matched ankylosing spondylitis synovial fluid.

This receptor was taken from a male donor with ankylosing spondylitis or in good health (not recorded which). The chain recombines TRBV9 with TRBJ2-5; TRBD1 agrees at 12 bases. Sequencing was performed on blood, either unsorted or a sorted T cell fraction (not recorded which). CDR3 protein: CASSVTGTGGLQTQYF. CDR3 bases: TGTGCCAGCAGCGTGACCGGGACAGGGGGCTTGCAGACCCAGTACTTC.